Listed below are T cell receptor beta chains from one sample, sequenced in a study of radiotherapy plus CTLA-4 blockade in lung cancer. The data were produced by immunoSEQ multiplex PCR, yet TCRdb's version contains in-frame clones alone and is incomplete. This repertoire shows 65,000 to 70,000 clones, 79% found once; its top ten account for roughly 10%. The sample in question was peripheral blood, obtained from a patient treated with radiotherapy plus ipilimumab. These receptors were obtained from a human donor with non-small cell lung cancer who had a complete response to radiotherapy plus ipilimumab. Both conserved end residues are part of each CDR3. Fields, in order: CDR3 DNA, CDR3 protein, D gene, CDR3 length, V gene, clone size, J gene. A D gene is named only where the DNA matches it firmly. Some rows have no size entry. The others give once, few or many, or a class for an expanded clone.

CDR3nt: TGCGCCAGCAGGGAGGGAAACTATGGCTACACCTTC
CDR3aa: CASREGNYGYTF
d_gene: -
len: 12
v_gene: TRBV5-1
abundance: -
j_gene: TRBJ1-2

CDR3nt: TGTGCCAGCAGCTTAGATCGGCTGGGGAACACTGAAGCTTTCTTT
CDR3aa: CASSLDRLGNTEAFF
d_gene: -
len: 15
v_gene: TRBV7-8
abundance: -
j_gene: TRBJ1-1

CDR3nt: TGTGCCAGCATCTCGACAGGCGGCTACACCTTC
CDR3aa: CASISTGGYTF
d_gene: -
len: 11
v_gene: TRBV28
abundance: few
j_gene: TRBJ1-2

CDR3nt: TGTGCCAGCAGTCTGGCAAGGTCCGGCAATCAGCCCCAGCATTTT
CDR3aa: CASSLARSGNQPQHF
d_gene: -
len: 15
v_gene: TRBV2
abundance: -
j_gene: TRBJ1-5

CDR3nt: TGTGCCAGTGCCGGGGCGGGAACGCTCGGAGAGACCCAGTACTTC
CDR3aa: CASAGAGTLGETQYF
d_gene: -
len: 15
v_gene: TRBV11-2
abundance: -
j_gene: TRBJ2-5

CDR3nt: TGTGCCAGCTCACCTTTCCAGGGAACTAATGAAAAACTGTTTTTT
CDR3aa: CASSPFQGTNEKLFF
d_gene: -
len: 15
v_gene: TRBV18
abundance: few
j_gene: TRBJ1-4

CDR3nt: TGTGCCAGCGGGAGACAAGAGACCCAGTACTTC
CDR3aa: CASGRQETQYF
d_gene: -
len: 11
v_gene: TRBV6-5
abundance: -
j_gene: TRBJ2-5

CDR3nt: TGTGCCAGCGCAAAAGCGGACACAGATACGCAGTATTTT
CDR3aa: CASAKADTDTQYF
d_gene: -
len: 13
v_gene: TRBV28
abundance: -
j_gene: TRBJ2-3

CDR3nt: TGTGCCAGCAGCTTGGAGCCGACAGGGGACTATGGCTACACCTTC
CDR3aa: CASSLEPTGDYGYTF
d_gene: TRBD1
len: 15
v_gene: TRBV5-5
abundance: -
j_gene: TRBJ1-2

CDR3nt: TGTGCCAGCAGCTTGGTGGGAGATTCCTACAATGAGCAGTTCTTC
CDR3aa: CASSLVGDSYNEQFF
d_gene: -
len: 15
v_gene: TRBV11-3
abundance: -
j_gene: TRBJ2-1

CDR3nt: TGTGCCATCAGTGAAGGGCAGGGTTCTGGGGCCAACGTCCTGACTTTC
CDR3aa: CAISEGQGSGANVLTF
d_gene: -
len: 16
v_gene: TRBV10-3
abundance: -
j_gene: TRBJ2-6

CDR3nt: TGTGCCAGCAGCCAGGTCGTCGGTCGCGGCTACACCTTC
CDR3aa: CASSQVVGRGYTF
d_gene: -
len: 13
v_gene: TRBV14
abundance: -
j_gene: TRBJ1-2

CDR3nt: TGTGCCAGCAGCGTCAGCACAGGGGCAGCTGGCTACACCTTC
CDR3aa: CASSVSTGAAGYTF
d_gene: TRBD1
len: 14
v_gene: TRBV7-9
abundance: -
j_gene: TRBJ1-2

CDR3nt: TGTGCCAGCAGCAACCGGGACGGCCACACAGATACGCAGTATTTT
CDR3aa: CASSNRDGHTDTQYF
d_gene: -
len: 15
v_gene: TRBV11-3
abundance: once
j_gene: TRBJ2-3

CDR3nt: TGCAGCGTTGAAGATGGACTAGCGGGGGACAATGAGCAGTTCTTC
CDR3aa: CSVEDGLAGDNEQFF
d_gene: TRBD2
len: 15
v_gene: TRBV29-1
abundance: once
j_gene: TRBJ2-1

CDR3nt: TGTGCCAGCAGCAAACTCGGCCTTGCCCTCTATGGCTACACCTTC
CDR3aa: CASSKLGLALYGYTF
d_gene: -
len: 15
v_gene: TRBV21-1
abundance: -
j_gene: TRBJ1-2

CDR3nt: TGTGCCAGCAGCTTGCCGTTGGTCGGAACAAGCACAGATACGCAGTATTTT
CDR3aa: CASSLPLVGTSTDTQYF
d_gene: -
len: 17
v_gene: TRBV5-4
abundance: -
j_gene: TRBJ2-3

CDR3nt: TGTGCCAGCAGCCCACCTCCAGGCTACAATGAGCAGTTCTTC
CDR3aa: CASSPPPGYNEQFF
d_gene: -
len: 14
v_gene: TRBV7-2
abundance: -
j_gene: TRBJ2-1

CDR3nt: TGTGCCAGCAGCTCGCATGGAGGGGTGAACACCGGGGAGCTGTTTTTT
CDR3aa: CASSSHGGVNTGELFF
d_gene: -
len: 16
v_gene: TRBV7-9
abundance: -
j_gene: TRBJ2-2

CDR3nt: TGTGCCAGCTCACCCACTCCCCTAATCTCACGTGGCCAGGGTGGCGAGCAGTACTTC
CDR3aa: CASSPTPLISRGQGGEQYF
d_gene: -
len: 19
v_gene: TRBV18
abundance: once
j_gene: TRBJ2-7

CDR3nt: TGTGCCACCAGCAGAGATTTCCCTGGGACGTCAACGAGCAATCAGCCCCAGCATTTT
CDR3aa: CATSRDFPGTSTSNQPQHF
d_gene: -
len: 19
v_gene: TRBV15
abundance: -
j_gene: TRBJ1-5

CDR3nt: TGTGCCAGCAGCCCCGGGACAGGTTATTTGAGAGCTTTCTTT
CDR3aa: CASSPGTGYLRAFF
d_gene: TRBD1
len: 14
v_gene: TRBV6-6
abundance: few
j_gene: TRBJ1-1

CDR3nt: TGTGCCAGCAGCTCAACAGGGGTAGAAGGAAACACCATATATTTT
CDR3aa: CASSSTGVEGNTIYF
d_gene: TRBD1
len: 15
v_gene: TRBV5-6
abundance: -
j_gene: TRBJ1-3

CDR3nt: TGCAGCGTTCGGGACTTGAGCTCTGGGGCCAACGTCCTGACTTTC
CDR3aa: CSVRDLSSGANVLTF
d_gene: -
len: 15
v_gene: TRBV29-1
abundance: -
j_gene: TRBJ2-6

CDR3nt: TGTGCCAGCAGCTTAGGATCAGGGGGCTCTAACTATGGCTACACCTTC
CDR3aa: CASSLGSGGSNYGYTF
d_gene: TRBD1
len: 16
v_gene: TRBV7-9
abundance: -
j_gene: TRBJ1-2

CDR3nt: TGTGCCAGCTCCCCTTCGGCGGGGGACACTGAAGCTTTCTTT
CDR3aa: CASSPSAGDTEAFF
d_gene: -
len: 14
v_gene: TRBV18
abundance: few
j_gene: TRBJ1-1

CDR3nt: TGTGCCAGCAGCTCGCCTCACTTAGTCAATGAGCAGTTCTTC
CDR3aa: CASSSPHLVNEQFF
d_gene: -
len: 14
v_gene: TRBV7-2
abundance: few
j_gene: TRBJ2-1

CDR3nt: TGTGCCAGCAGTTACGACAGGGGACTCAATCAGCCCCAGCATTTT
CDR3aa: CASSYDRGLNQPQHF
d_gene: TRBD1
len: 15
v_gene: TRBV7-9
abundance: -
j_gene: TRBJ1-5

CDR3nt: TGTGCCTGGAGAGAAACCTCCCCCCTCGGCTACACCTTC
CDR3aa: CAWRETSPLGYTF
d_gene: -
len: 13
v_gene: TRBV30
abundance: -
j_gene: TRBJ1-2

CDR3nt: -
CDR3aa: CTNSIWASGNRDYIHSHIRKQYF
d_gene: -
len: 23
v_gene: TRBV1
abundance: -
j_gene: TRBJ2-3

CDR3nt: TGTGCCAGCAGCTTACTCGGCAGGGGAGAGACTGAAGCTTTCTTT
CDR3aa: CASSLLGRGETEAFF
d_gene: -
len: 15
v_gene: TRBV7-2
abundance: -
j_gene: TRBJ1-1

CDR3nt: TGCGCCAACAGCCAAGGAGACAGGGGACTCCCCGGAGGGGGTGGCTACACCTTC
CDR3aa: CANSQGDRGLPGGGGYTF
d_gene: TRBD1
len: 18
v_gene: TRBV4-1
abundance: -
j_gene: TRBJ1-2

CDR3nt: TGTGCCTGGAGTCCACGCGGGCAGTATAATTCACCCCTCCACTTT
CDR3aa: CAWSPRGQYNSPLHF
d_gene: -
len: 15
v_gene: TRBV30
abundance: -
j_gene: TRBJ1-6

CDR3nt: TGTGCCAGCAATTGGGGTGTGTTCAATGAGCAGTTCTTC
CDR3aa: CASNWGVFNEQFF
d_gene: -
len: 13
v_gene: TRBV5-5
abundance: -
j_gene: TRBJ2-1

CDR3nt: TGTGCCAGTAGTCTCCGGGACGGCTATGGCTGGGCCTTC
CDR3aa: CASSLRDGYGWAF
d_gene: -
len: 13
v_gene: TRBV19
abundance: -
j_gene: TRBJ1-2

CDR3nt: TGTGCCAGCTCACCTGGGACAGCGAGTTCACCCCTCCACTTT
CDR3aa: CASSPGTASSPLHF
d_gene: TRBD1
len: 14
v_gene: TRBV18
abundance: many
j_gene: TRBJ1-6

CDR3nt: TGTGCCTGGCCGCACCAGGGCTATGGCTACACCTTC
CDR3aa: CAWPHQGYGYTF
d_gene: -
len: 12
v_gene: TRBV30
abundance: once
j_gene: TRBJ1-2

CDR3nt: TGTGCCAGCAGTTACTCGGGGACATCTAGAGGCTACACCTTC
CDR3aa: CASSYSGTSRGYTF
d_gene: -
len: 14
v_gene: TRBV6-5
abundance: -
j_gene: TRBJ1-2

CDR3nt: TGCGCCAGCAGCTTTACTAGCGGGGGAGGGTATGAGCAGTTCTTC
CDR3aa: CASSFTSGGGYEQFF
d_gene: TRBD2
len: 15
v_gene: TRBV5-1
abundance: -
j_gene: TRBJ2-1

CDR3nt: TGTGCCAGCTCGCTTACGGACGGACACAATCAGCCCCAGCATTTT
CDR3aa: CASSLTDGHNQPQHF
d_gene: -
len: 15
v_gene: TRBV18
abundance: -
j_gene: TRBJ1-5

CDR3nt: TGCGCCAGCAGCTTGGAGGCTAGGGGGGACGAGCAGTACTTC
CDR3aa: CASSLEARGDEQYF
d_gene: -
len: 14
v_gene: TRBV5-1
abundance: once
j_gene: TRBJ2-7

CDR3nt: TGTGCCAGCAGCCCCCAGGGGCAGGGGGGGACCTACAATGAGCAGTTCTTC
CDR3aa: CASSPQGQGGTYNEQFF
d_gene: -
len: 17
v_gene: TRBV7-2
abundance: -
j_gene: TRBJ2-1

CDR3nt: TGTGCCAGCAGCTTAGTTCCGGCGCTGACCACAGATACGCAGTATTTT
CDR3aa: CASSLVPALTTDTQYF
d_gene: -
len: 16
v_gene: TRBV7-2
abundance: -
j_gene: TRBJ2-3

CDR3nt: TGTGCCAGCAGTGAAGTAAGTGAGGGGCGGAATCAGCCCCAGCATTTT
CDR3aa: CASSEVSEGRNQPQHF
d_gene: -
len: 16
v_gene: TRBV2
abundance: -
j_gene: TRBJ1-5

CDR3nt: TGCGCCAGCAGCCAAGTGGCCGTGGTTTCGGGCTACACCTTC
CDR3aa: CASSQVAVVSGYTF
d_gene: -
len: 14
v_gene: TRBV4-1
abundance: -
j_gene: TRBJ1-2

CDR3nt: TGTGCCAGTAGCTCTCTAGCGAGGCCCTACGAGCAGTACTTC
CDR3aa: CASSSLARPYEQYF
d_gene: -
len: 14
v_gene: TRBV19
abundance: -
j_gene: TRBJ2-7

CDR3nt: TGTGCCAGCTCACCACCGGCGGGGGACTCCTACAATGAGCAGTTCTTC
CDR3aa: CASSPPAGDSYNEQFF
d_gene: TRBD2
len: 16
v_gene: TRBV18
abundance: -
j_gene: TRBJ2-1

CDR3nt: TGTGCCAGCAGCCCCCGGGGAGGGACGGTCCCTGAGACCCAGTACTTC
CDR3aa: CASSPRGGTVPETQYF
d_gene: TRBD2
len: 16
v_gene: TRBV7-2
abundance: -
j_gene: TRBJ2-5

CDR3nt: TGTGCCAGCAGCTACAGGGTATCCTACGAGCAGTACTTC
CDR3aa: CASSYRVSYEQYF
d_gene: -
len: 13
v_gene: TRBV6-5
abundance: -
j_gene: TRBJ2-7

CDR3nt: TGTGCCAGCAGCTTATTTGGACAGGGGAGCTCCTACGAGCAGTACTTC
CDR3aa: CASSLFGQGSSYEQYF
d_gene: TRBD1
len: 16
v_gene: TRBV7-6
abundance: few
j_gene: TRBJ2-7

CDR3nt: TGTGCCAGCAGCCGGGACAGGGGGCTAGCGGGGAATGAGCAGTTCTTC
CDR3aa: CASSRDRGLAGNEQFF
d_gene: TRBD1
len: 16
v_gene: TRBV5-6
abundance: -
j_gene: TRBJ2-1